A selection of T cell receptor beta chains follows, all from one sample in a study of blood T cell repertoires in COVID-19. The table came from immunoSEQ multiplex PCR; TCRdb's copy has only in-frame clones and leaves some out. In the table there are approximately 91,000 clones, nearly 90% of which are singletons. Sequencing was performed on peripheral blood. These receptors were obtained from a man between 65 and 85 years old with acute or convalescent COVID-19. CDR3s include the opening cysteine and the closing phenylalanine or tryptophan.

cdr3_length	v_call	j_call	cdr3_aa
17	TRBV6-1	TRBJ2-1	CASSAILAGGPYNEQFF
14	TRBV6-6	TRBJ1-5	CASREDRGNQPQHF
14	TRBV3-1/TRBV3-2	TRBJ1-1	CASSQAGGLTEAFF
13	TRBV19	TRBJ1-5	CATGQGLNQPQHF
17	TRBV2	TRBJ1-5	CASSDSRDSRWDQPQHF
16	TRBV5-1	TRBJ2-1	CASSLSRGADYNEQFF
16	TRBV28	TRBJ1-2	CASRPSGTGGAYGYTF
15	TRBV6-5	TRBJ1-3	CASRGLRGSGNTIYF
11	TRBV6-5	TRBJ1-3	CASNAGNTIYF
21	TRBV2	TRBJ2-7	CASSVFIPGQGARSVADEQYF
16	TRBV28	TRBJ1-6	CASTEGRGLRNSPLHF
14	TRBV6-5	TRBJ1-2	CASSYSGGLYGYTF
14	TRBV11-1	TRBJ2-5	CASSLGGTEETQYF
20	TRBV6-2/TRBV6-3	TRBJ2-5	CASSYSTTDAGQGFKETQYF
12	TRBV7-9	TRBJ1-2	CASSSQGYGYTF
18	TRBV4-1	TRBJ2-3	CASSQDRLAGAHTGTQYF
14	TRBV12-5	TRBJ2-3	CASGLSRGGDTQYF
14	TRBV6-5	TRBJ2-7	CASSYAASPYEQYF
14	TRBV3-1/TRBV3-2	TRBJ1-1	CASSQERPVVSTFF
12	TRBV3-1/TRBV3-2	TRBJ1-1	CASSQSSYEAFF
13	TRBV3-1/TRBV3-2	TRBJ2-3	CASSQDLTFPQYF
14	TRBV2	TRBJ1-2	CASSGRQGWRGYTF
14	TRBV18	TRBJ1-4	CASSPGTGVEKLFF
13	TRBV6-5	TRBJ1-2	CASRAQGANGYTF
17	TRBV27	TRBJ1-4	CASSLQTPGATNEKLFF
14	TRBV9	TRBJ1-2	CASRRTGGSYGYTF
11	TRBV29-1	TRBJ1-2	CSVDGGKGYTF
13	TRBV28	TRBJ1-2	CASSSDRLAGYTF
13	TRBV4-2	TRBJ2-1	CASSLRIWDRVFF
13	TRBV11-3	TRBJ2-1	CASSLGGRGEQFF
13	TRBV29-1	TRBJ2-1	CSVGTSAGATKFF
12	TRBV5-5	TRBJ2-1	CASSARGQEQFF
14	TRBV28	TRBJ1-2	CASSLRTYNYGYTF
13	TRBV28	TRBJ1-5	CASSMSSNQPQHF